What follows describes a single T cell receptor (beta chain). The data derive from a study of T-cell memory formation after mild COVID-19. TCRdb re-called the 5' RACE reads with MiXCR, one entry per CDR3 protein. The table records about 470,000 distinct CDR3 sequences, 18% of them present only once. This CDR3 has 12 residues. Trimming stripped 8 bases from V and 3 bases from J, with 11 bases between. CDR1 MNHNS and CDR2 SASEGT come from the germline V gene. This clonotype originated in an adult woman who had mild COVID-19 (a few samples of this study predate the infection). Cell type and time point are not known. The chain uses TRBV6-1 and TRBJ2-7, with TRBD2 as a possible D gene (5 bases). The source material was PBMCs or a T cell subset sorted from them (not recorded which). The CDR3 sequence: CASRAGGYEQYF. In DNA, the CDR3 is TGTGCCAGCCGAGCAGGAGGCTACGAGCAGTACTTC.